A single T cell receptor beta chain is shown here with its context. Which antigen it targets is not known. Base-call qualities are not available, and no considerably larger clone is one nucleotide away. This sample stems from a study of shared clonotypes between healthy human individuals (dated by TCRdb to about 2020). Regarding the research as a whole: The cohort comprised a couple of women and a few men aged 18 to 49 years. The study deeply sequenced blood TCR repertoires of about 5 healthy adults to estimate repertoire size and the extent of clonotype sharing between individuals. Different laboratories and diverse techniques were used to prepare libraries and sequence TCR repertoires, to increase sequencing depth and limit assay-specific biases. Per donor, leukapheresis produced somewhere between about 0.94 and 9 billion PBMCs. For each donor, CD4 naive and CD4 memory were each run on three plates, CD8 naive on two plates, and CD8 memory on one plate.

Healthy HIV-negative adults with no recently reported acute infections or vaccinations were included as donors. Every donor was a Caucasian adult residing in Nashville, Tennessee, USA. CD4+ T cells were enriched by magnetic negative selection; naive cells were then positively selected on CD45RA, and the negative fraction formed the memory subset. Blood was collected by leukapheresis, and PBMCs were isolated by Ficoll-Histopaque density gradient centrifugation and then cryopreserved in liquid nitrogen vapor phase. Purity and quantity of every magnetically sorted T cell population were checked by analytical flow cytometry. From each sorted fraction, genomic DNA was isolated and quantified by UV absorbance on a Nanodrop 2000c. TCR CDR3 regions were amplified from genomic DNA by multiplex PCR using the deep immunoSEQ assay. Extracted genomic DNA from each cell subset was spread evenly across all wells of several immunoSEQ 96-well plates, with each plate serving as a replicate. Each replicate PCR for sorted subsets received about 200 ng genomic DNA, equal to about 30,000 T cell genomes. Purified libraries were quantified with a Qubit 3.0 fluorometer, sized on a Bioanalyzer 2100, and re-quantified with the KAPA Library Quantification kit. Each immunoSEQ 96-well plate was sequenced on its own single-read 150-cycle Illumina NextSeq 550 flow cell. In the authors' own workflow: Because the immunoSEQ output held only junctional sequences and lacked quality scores, the filtering could not match the filtering applied to full-length reads. Sequences were annotated with PyIR, a Python wrapper for IgBLAST v1.9, using IMGT germline references to assign V/J genes and CDR3. Reads were filtered out if the reads had weak V/J assignments (E-value above 1e-6), no CDR3, stop codons, out-of-frame junctions, or ambiguous translated residues. V3J clonotypes were defined by identical inferred V gene, J gene, and CDR3 amino acid sequence. The percentage overlap between two repertoires was calculated by dividing the number of shared unique clonotypes by the size of the smaller repertoire. RTK rarefaction, the Chao1 estimator, and Recon v2.1 estimates of unobserved clonotypes were used to assess repertoire richness. Generation probabilities for all TCRbeta clonotypes obtained by the gDNA method from a handful of donors were computed using OLGA. TCRdb took over this immuneACCESS table, retaining in-frame rearrangements with V and J assigned. Such tables are incomplete; in checked studies, under half of the missing clones stem from an unresolved V gene, and the remainder is unexplained. V, J and clone size were drawn from that table, and D and trimming were deduced from the DNA. This sample holds approximately 1,000,000 clones; approximately 77% were observed only once. The ten largest make up 0.89% of the sample.

Points the paper makes about the study in general: Across several donors, about 5.2% of naive CD4, 3% to 4% of naive CD8, roughly 2.2% of memory CD4, and over 0.35% of memory CD8 clonotypes were shared. Sampling was limited to blood, and TCR repertoires in tissue likely differ from TCR repertoires in blood. Incomplete sequencing was indicated by rarefaction of sorted-subset datasets, despite the large sequencing depth. The genetic and exposure-history diversity represented was limited by the small number of donors. Compared with non-shared clonotypes, the clonotypes found in all four sorted-subset donors had higher generation probabilities. Estimated clonotype richness was generally larger for naive than for memory subsets. Based on pairwise subsampling, the degree of clonotype sharing among donors was expected to be affected by sequencing depth.

This clonotype was obtained from a young man in good health. Some clones in this sample may be carry-over from other donors' samples. The specimen sequenced was memory CD4+ T cells from PBMCs. The sample's cell subset or site label is to be understood as: CD45RA-negative fraction.

The CDR3 here reads CATSRDLVETQYF. The sequenced DNA: TGTGCCACCAGCAGAGATTTGGTGGAGACCCAGTACTTC. The receptor chain draws on TRBV15 and TRBJ2-5; a confident D gene designation cannot be given. The germline V gene (reference sequence) gives CDR1 as LNHNV and CDR2 as YYDKDF. Relative to germline, V is 0 bases shorter and J is 5 bases shorter, with 7 bases between their ends. The CDR3 has 13 amino acids, counting the end cysteine and phenylalanine. Only the CDR3 part of the read is kept: 39 bases, read in frame from the first base.